This T cell receptor beta chain was sequenced in a study of blood T cell repertoires in COVID-19. The table came from immunoSEQ multiplex PCR; TCRdb's copy has only in-frame clones and leaves some out. The data hold roughly 400,000 clones, with around 90% observed a single time. Per the germline V gene, CDR1 is SGHTA and CDR2 is FQGTGA. The CDR3 contains 18 residues. The V and J ends lost 1 base and 4 bases, in that order; junction bases with no gene match: 9. The chain links TRBV7-3 to TRBJ2-2, with 10 bases identical to TRBD2. Material for sequencing was PBMCs or T cells enriched from blood (not recorded which). The receptor's source is a man between 18 and 35 years old who had recovered from COVID-19. The chain's CDR3 is CASSLNRRLAGATGELFF. For the CDR3, the DNA is TGTGCCAGCAGCTTAAATAGACGGCTAGCGGGAGCCACCGGGGAGCTGTTTTTT.